The 12 T cell receptor beta chains below all came from one sample that was sequenced in a study of PD-1 blockade in classical Hodgkin lymphoma. Assay: immunoSEQ multiplex PCR; the TCRdb copy retains only in-frame clones and omits some. The repertoire holds 25,000 to 35,000 clones, with approximately 85% as singletons. The time point: cycle 4 day 1 (C4D1), after more than five weeks of nivolumab. Exposure to brentuximab vedotin varied, and each patient had relapsed following autologous stem cell transplantation. Magnetic negative selection of thawed PBMCs was the method by which CD4+ T cells were purified. The sample was CD4+ T cells from blood, taken before the fourth cycle of nivolumab. Receptors originate from a human donor with classical Hodgkin lymphoma.

The chain employs TRBV18 and TRBJ2-5, with 9 bases matching TRBD1. The CDR3 is 14 residues long. V lost 2 bases to trimming and J lost 2 bases; unmatched junction nucleotides: 0. The germline CDR1 and CDR2 sequences are KGHSH and LQKENI. This CDR3 reads CASSPDRGQETQYF. Written as DNA, the CDR3 is TGTGCCAGCTCACCAGACAGGGGGCAAGAGACCCAGTACTTC.

The chain couples TRBV6-6 to TRBJ1-1; a weak D match, TRBD1 (5 bases). Germline V gene lookup returns CDR1 MNHNY and CDR2 SVGAGI (reference sequence). V lost 6 bases and J 0 bases, leaving 11 bases between the germline ends. This CDR3 has 14 amino acids. CDR3 DNA: TGTGCCAGCAGCCCGACAGCCATGAACACTGAAGCTTTCTTT. Translated: CASSPTAMNTEAFF.

The chain uses TRBV18 and TRBJ1-5; weak D call: TRBD1 (6 bases). CDR3 length equals 14 residues. CDR1 is KGHSH and CDR2 is LQKENI in the germline V gene. The V gene lost 6 bases and the J gene lost 4 bases, with 13 bases spanning the gap. The CDR3 DNA sequence: TGTGCCAGCTCGCTGGGGCAGGGGAATCAGCCCCAGCATTTT. Its translation is CASSLGQGNQPQHF.

V usage is TRBV7-2 and J usage is TRBJ1-5; D might be TRBD1 (6 bases). This CDR3 is 15 amino acids long. Trimming pared 3 bases from V and 0 bases from J, leaving 9 bases between. Germline lookup yields CDR1 SGHTA and CDR2 FQGNSA. The CDR3 region is CASSFDRLSNQPQHF. For the CDR3, the DNA is TGTGCCAGCAGCTTTGACAGGCTTAGCAATCAGCCCCAGCATTTT.

The gene calls are TRBV2 and TRBJ1-4; D remains ambiguous. Germline V gene sequence: CDR1 SNHLY, CDR2 FYNNEI. CDR3 length: 15 amino acids. V lost 1 base and J 4 bases, leaving 10 bases between the germline ends. The CDR3 region has the DNA TGTGCCAGCAGTGAAGTTTGGGTGCGTAATGAAAAACTGTTTTTT. It yields the protein CASSEVWVRNEKLFF.

The rearrangement uses TRBV9 and TRBJ2-5; D unclear. CDR1 SGDLS and CDR2 YYNGEE come from the germline V gene. The germline V and J ends were trimmed by 0 bases and 2 bases, with 8 bases remaining between them. The CDR3 sequence is 14 residues long. CDR3 amino acids: CASSVVASQETQYF. CDR3 DNA sequence: TGTGCCAGCAGCGTAGTTGCCAGTCAAGAGACCCAGTACTTC.

This clone appeared once. The CDR3, as DNA: TGTGCCAGCAGTGTCCAGGGGGTAACAGATACGCAGTATTTT. Its translation is CASSVQGVTDTQYF. This chain joins TRBV6-1 and TRBJ2-3; TRBD1 agrees at 7 bases. CDR1 is MNHNS and CDR2 is SASEGT in the germline V gene. The V segment lost 4 bases and the J segment 3 bases; nucleotides outside the gene matches: 4. This CDR3 is built from 14 residues.

The chain uses TRBV6-5 and TRBJ2-3; 11 bases line up with TRBD2. The germline V gene has CDR1 MNHEY and CDR2 SVGAGI. The V and J ends lost 2 bases and 4 bases, in that order; junction bases with no gene match: 5. This CDR3 comprises 16 residues. The CDR3 region has the DNA TGTGCCAGCAGTTACGGGGTTAGCGGGAGGGCAGATACGCAGTATTTT. It translates to CASSYGVSGRADTQYF.

The chain couples TRBV6-5 to TRBJ2-7, with D perhaps assigned TRBD1 or TRBD2 (5 bases each). Trimming took 4 bases from V and 1 from J, leaving 14 bases between them. The CDR3 loop spans 15 amino acids. Germline-derived CDR1 and CDR2 are MNHEY and SVGAGI. Written as DNA, the CDR3 is TGTGCCAGCAGTTTGGTCGTCGGGGCTTCCTACGAGCAGTACTTC. This encodes CASSLVVGASYEQYF.

CDR3 nucleotides: TGTGCCAGCACACCGGTCCACTTAAACTACAATGAGCAGTTCTTC. This gives the protein CASTPVHLNYNEQFF. The V and J genes are TRBV6-1 and TRBJ2-1, with no clear D. Germline loops: CDR1 MNHNS, CDR2 SASEGT. This CDR3 has 15 amino acids. The V end lost 7 bases, the J end lost 3 bases, and 16 bases lay between the germline ends.

V gene TRBV28 combines with J gene TRBJ2-3; tentatively, D is TRBD2 (5 bases). The CDR3 sequence is 15 residues long. CDR1 is MDHEN, CDR2 SYDVKM, per germline. Trimming cost V 4 bases and J 0 bases, with 11 bases left between them. The CDR3 here is CASSSSGLSTDTQYF. CDR3 in DNA: TGTGCCAGCAGTTCCAGCGGTCTTAGCACAGATACGCAGTATTTT. Full variable domain (remainder filled in from reference TRBV28 and TRBJ2-3): DVKVTQSSRYLVKRTGEKVFLECVQDMDHENMFWYRQDPGLGLRLIYFSYDVKMKEKGDIPEGYSVSREKKERFSLILESASTNQTSMYLCASSSSGLSTDTQYFGPGTRLTVL.

The chain couples TRBV7-9 to TRBJ2-5, with 10 bases that match TRBD2. The trim removed 5 bases at V and 5 bases at J, leaving 11 bases unmatched. The CDR3 consists of 16 residues. Germline loops: CDR1 SEHNR, CDR2 FQNEAQ (reference sequence). The CDR3 is CASSLASGGGSETQYF. As DNA, the CDR3 is TGTGCCAGCAGCCTCGCTAGCGGGGGAGGATCGGAGACCCAGTACTTC.